This TCR beta chain was captured by sequencing in a study of blood T cells in healthy people across ages (dated by TCRdb to the mid-2010s). A note on the overall study: In model experiments, roughly one uniquely barcoded TCR beta cDNA molecule per two T cells was captured by template switching. The study measured age-related changes in TCR beta repertoire diversity using deep sequencing normalized with unique cDNA molecular identifiers. The donors were divided into four age groups: young (average around 15 years), middle-aged (approximately 39), aged (about 56) and long-lived (roughly 82). Two additional independent replicas of 1 million unique cDNA reads from the same blood draw were analyzed for two donors (one aged 18 to 29 and one aged 80 or older).

Library creation used 5' RACE. Sequencing was performed on an Illumina HiSeq 2500. A second PCR of roughly 7 to 11 cycles was performed with a sample-barcoded 5' primer and a J-beta primer mix. Each TCR beta cDNA molecule received a unique molecular identifier from a template-switch 5' adaptor carrying 12 random nucleotides. Each sample yielded at least 2.5 million CDR3-containing paired-end reads. First-strand cDNA synthesis was performed from all RNA using the Mint cDNA synthesis kit, with priming by a TRBC-specific oligonucleotide. Following uracil-DNA glycosylase treatment, all cDNA underwent a first 18-cycle PCR with the universal primers M1SS and BC2_uni_R. The study's own analysis went as follows. Normalization of each sample was performed by random selection of 1 million high-quality reads, each carrying a distinct molecular identifier. Instead of being binned into consensus sequences, reads with shared molecular identifiers were discarded. MiTCR, set to a Q25 quality threshold and the strictest error-elimination algorithm, was used for CDR3 identification, clonotype clustering and error correction. Lower-bound total TCR beta diversity was estimated with a nonparametric unseen species model using Euler transformation. TCRdb ran its own pipeline on the public reads, namely fastp trimming at Q25 and MiXCR clone calling, and kept in-frame beta chains. Each record represents a unique CDR3 protein, reported with the most common genes and DNA among its rows. The authors' filters were not applied to this entry. The sample table records about 800,000 distinct CDR3 sequences; approximately 25% of these occur just once. The top ten clonotypes cover roughly 3.8% of the sample.

General conclusions and limits of the study: Since profiling was done on bulk unsorted PBMCs, naive and antigen-experienced compartments could not be conclusively compared. Compared with the aged group, more naive CD4+ T cells, fewer expanded clones and increased TCR diversity were shown by the long-lived group, suggesting age selection. As age increased, observed TCR beta diversity per million T cells dropped in a roughly linear way, and a significant reduction was already evident by age about 40. Donor CMV infection status was unknown, potentially confounding age-related changes in expanded clonotypes. Total diversity estimates from one million sequenced T cells were considered lower bounds and underestimates. A strong correlation was found between observed TCR beta diversity and the percentage of naive T cells measured by flow cytometry.

Including the terminal cysteine and phenylalanine, the CDR3 comprises 15 residues. The read is trimmed to its CDR3 DNA, 45 bases read in frame from base 1. From the germline V gene (reference sequence), CDR1 is SEHNR and CDR2 is FQNEAQ. From V the trimming removes 5 bases and from J it removes 6 bases, while the gene matches leave 10 bases of the junction unaccounted for. This clonotype turned up a few times. No cognate antigen has been identified for it. Within one base of it there is no much larger clone, and no base qualities were kept. Systemically healthy Caucasian individuals from Russia, around 39 in total and aged about 6 to 100 years, were included as donors. Roughly 10 milliliters of peripheral blood were drawn from each donor into EDTA-treated Vacutainer tubes. PBMCs were isolated by Ficoll-Paque density-gradient centrifugation, with at least 6 million obtained per sample. Trizol reagent was used to extract total RNA from PBMCs, with at least 6 micrograms per sample. The percentages of naive CD45RAhigh/CD27high T cells were determined by flow cytometry on a PBMC aliquot from every donor.

These data also featured in a second study, about T cells of mothers and their children. That second report states: The donors were nine systemically healthy Caucasian individuals, made up of three mothers and their six children. cDNA synthesis consumed the entire amount of extracted RNA, loaded at around 1.5 ug RNA in each 15 ul reaction. Sample barcodes and 2-4 random nucleotides were added via the M1S primer in the second PCR. Each mother yielded over 8 million TCR beta CDR3 reads and each child 2.5 million to 3 million reads. Thymic selection shapes the output of TCR recombination in a similar way in related and unrelated pairs, and inherited differences have a minor effect. Normalized repertoire overlap was always slightly but never significantly higher in related than unrelated mother-child pairs. No persistent microchimeric T cell clones were detected, at a sensitivity of 80 to 100 clones per million clonotypes. The study used deep NGS to compare TCR beta repertoires of mothers and children, seeking features distinguishing related mother-child pairs from unrelated individuals. The mean age was about 37 +/- 4 years for the mothers and around 10 +/- 4 years for the children. Libraries were sequenced on Illumina HiSeq 2000 with 100+100 nt paired-end reads after adapter ligation with NEBNext reagents. To prevent cross-contamination, the mother and child libraries were prepared a month apart and were sequenced in separate runs. For each donor, somewhere between roughly 500,000 and 2,300,000 distinct TCR beta clonotypes were identified. Naive TCR beta clonotypes were estimated from low-frequency clonotypes matched to each donor's FACS-determined naive share, without sorting.

The V gene is TRBV7-9 and the J gene is TRBJ2-3; 8 bases in the middle match TRBD2. The source is a boy aged 5-17 years in good health. The specimen was blood. In nucleotide form, the sequence is TGTGCCAGCAGCATCGAACCAGCGGGGGACGATACGCAGTATTTT. Protein translation: CASSIEPAGDDTQYF.